Listed below are T cell receptor beta chains from one sample, sequenced in a study of shared clonotypes between healthy human individuals. Assay: immunoSEQ multiplex PCR; the TCRdb copy retains only in-frame clones and omits some. The profile shows 230,000 or so clones, over 60% of them singletons. The sequenced sample was memory CD4+ T cells sorted from blood. The receptors were sampled from a man aged 30 to 45 in good health. CDR3s include the opening cysteine and the closing phenylalanine or tryptophan. Each record gives: J gene, V gene, D gene, clone size, CDR3 DNA, CDR3 protein. D genes are given only for firm matches. Part of the rows lack a size; the others show once, few, many or a class for expanded clones.

j_call: TRBJ2-2; v_call: TRBV2; d_call: .; clone_size: once; cdr3_nt: TGTGCCAGCGGATTGGAGGTCAGCACCGGGGAGCTGTTTTTT; cdr3_aa: CASGLEVSTGELFF
j_call: TRBJ2-7; v_call: TRBV5-6; d_call: TRBD1; clone_size: .; cdr3_nt: TGTGCCAGCAGCGGGACCGGGACAGGTTCCTACGAGCAGTACTTC; cdr3_aa: CASSGTGTGSYEQYF
j_call: TRBJ1-3; v_call: TRBV6-1; d_call: .; clone_size: .; cdr3_nt: TGTGCCAGCCGACCGTTCTCTGGAAACACCATATATTTT; cdr3_aa: CASRPFSGNTIYF
j_call: TRBJ1-2; v_call: TRBV28; d_call: .; clone_size: .; cdr3_nt: TGTGCCAGCAGTTGGGAGAACTATGGCTACACCTTC; cdr3_aa: CASSWENYGYTF
j_call: TRBJ2-3; v_call: TRBV2; d_call: TRBD2; clone_size: few; cdr3_nt: TGTGCCAGCAGTGAAAGGGCTAGCGGGAGCCCCGCAGATACGCAGTATTTT; cdr3_aa: CASSERASGSPADTQYF
j_call: TRBJ2-2; v_call: TRBV18; d_call: .; clone_size: .; cdr3_nt: TGTGCCAGCCTTAAGGACCTTGGCACCGGGGAGCTGTTTTTT; cdr3_aa: CASLKDLGTGELFF
j_call: TRBJ1-5; v_call: TRBV7-6; d_call: TRBD1; clone_size: .; cdr3_nt: TGTGCCAGCAGCCAAGGGGGCCGGAGCAATCAGCCCCAGCATTTT; cdr3_aa: CASSQGGRSNQPQHF
j_call: TRBJ1-4; v_call: TRBV5-1; d_call: .; clone_size: .; cdr3_nt: TGCGCCAGCAGCTCCCCTACAGCGGATAATGAAAAACTGTTTTTT; cdr3_aa: CASSSPTADNEKLFF
j_call: TRBJ1-2; v_call: TRBV5-4; d_call: TRBD1; clone_size: .; cdr3_nt: TGTGCCAGCAGCGACCGACAGGGGAACTATGGCTACACCTTC; cdr3_aa: CASSDRQGNYGYTF
j_call: TRBJ2-7; v_call: TRBV5-1; d_call: TRBD1; clone_size: .; cdr3_nt: TGCGCCAGCAGCCCTCAGGGGGCGTTGCCCTACGAGCAGTACTTC; cdr3_aa: CASSPQGALPYEQYF
j_call: TRBJ2-2; v_call: TRBV7-8; d_call: .; clone_size: .; cdr3_nt: TGTGCCAGCAGCCCAGAACAAACAGCGAACACCGGGGAGCTGTTTTTT; cdr3_aa: CASSPEQTANTGELFF
j_call: TRBJ2-7; v_call: TRBV27; d_call: .; clone_size: few; cdr3_nt: TGTGCCAGCAGTCTAGGGGGAGCTAGTCTCGAGCAGTACTTC; cdr3_aa: CASSLGGASLEQYF
j_call: TRBJ2-5; v_call: TRBV5-1; d_call: TRBD1; clone_size: .; cdr3_nt: TGCGCCAGCCATGGGACAGGGACTGGAGAGACCCAGTACTTC; cdr3_aa: CASHGTGTGETQYF
j_call: TRBJ2-7; v_call: TRBV7-9; d_call: .; clone_size: .; cdr3_nt: TGTGCCAGCAGCTCATCGGGCGGAACCTACGAGCAGTACTTC; cdr3_aa: CASSSSGGTYEQYF
j_call: TRBJ2-3; v_call: TRBV12-5; d_call: .; clone_size: .; cdr3_nt: TGTGCTAGTGGTTTGGGACGGATAGATACGCAGTATTTT; cdr3_aa: CASGLGRIDTQYF
j_call: TRBJ2-1; v_call: TRBV2; d_call: TRBD1; clone_size: .; cdr3_nt: TGTGCCAGCAGTGGGGACAGGGGGCGTTTGTTCTTC; cdr3_aa: CASSGDRGRLFF
j_call: TRBJ1-4; v_call: TRBV5-1; d_call: .; clone_size: .; cdr3_nt: TGCGCCAGCAGCCCGCGACTGAACGAAAAACTGTTTTTT; cdr3_aa: CASSPRLNEKLFF
j_call: TRBJ1-1; v_call: TRBV2; d_call: .; clone_size: .; cdr3_nt: TGTGCCAGCAGTTCCGCCGGGCACCCTTTATTGAACACTGAAGCTTTCTTT; cdr3_aa: CASSSAGHPLLNTEAFF
j_call: TRBJ2-3; v_call: TRBV28; d_call: TRBD2; clone_size: .; cdr3_nt: TGTGCCAGCAGTCTTACGTTCCCGCTAGCGGGAGGACGCACAGATACGCAGTATTTT; cdr3_aa: CASSLTFPLAGGRTDTQYF
j_call: TRBJ1-2; v_call: TRBV30; d_call: TRBD1; clone_size: .; cdr3_nt: TGTGCCTGGGATAAAGGGACAGTTGGCTACACCTTC; cdr3_aa: CAWDKGTVGYTF
j_call: TRBJ2-1; v_call: TRBV4-2; d_call: TRBD2; clone_size: .; cdr3_nt: TGTGCCAGCAGCCAACCTGGGACTAGCGGGAGCTTTGAGCAGTTCTTC; cdr3_aa: CASSQPGTSGSFEQFF
j_call: TRBJ2-1; v_call: TRBV5-6; d_call: .; clone_size: .; cdr3_nt: TGTGCCAGCAGCTTCATCCTCTCCTACAATGAGCAGTTCTTC; cdr3_aa: CASSFILSYNEQFF
j_call: TRBJ2-7; v_call: TRBV6-6; d_call: TRBD2; clone_size: few; cdr3_nt: TGTGCCACCCGACTAGCGGGAGGGTCCTTTTCCTACGAGCAGTACTTC; cdr3_aa: CATRLAGGSFSYEQYF
j_call: TRBJ1-5; v_call: TRBV6-1; d_call: .; clone_size: .; cdr3_nt: TGTGCCAGCAGTTCTGAATTTCAGAGAAATCAGCCCCAGCATTTT; cdr3_aa: CASSSEFQRNQPQHF
j_call: TRBJ1-5; v_call: TRBV7-9; d_call: TRBD1; clone_size: few; cdr3_nt: TGTGCCAGCAGTTTGACAGGGGGAGAGCCCCAGCATTTT; cdr3_aa: CASSLTGGEPQHF
j_call: TRBJ2-3; v_call: TRBV9; d_call: .; clone_size: .; cdr3_nt: TGTGCCAGCAGCGTAGCAGACACAGATACGCAGTATTTT; cdr3_aa: CASSVADTDTQYF
j_call: TRBJ2-7; v_call: TRBV5-6; d_call: TRBD1; clone_size: .; cdr3_nt: TGTGCCAGCAGCTTGTTACAGGGGTACGTAGAGCAGTACTTC; cdr3_aa: CASSLLQGYVEQYF
j_call: TRBJ1-1; v_call: TRBV19; d_call: .; clone_size: .; cdr3_nt: TGTGCCAGTAGTAGAGGCAGGACGAGGAACACTGAAGCTTTCTTT; cdr3_aa: CASSRGRTRNTEAFF
j_call: TRBJ2-3; v_call: TRBV6-1; d_call: TRBD1; clone_size: .; cdr3_nt: TGTGCCGCCCTTCGGACAGGGGGCTCAGATACGCAGTATTTT; cdr3_aa: CAALRTGGSDTQYF
j_call: TRBJ1-2; v_call: TRBV15; d_call: .; clone_size: many; cdr3_nt: TGTGCCACCAGCGGAACTATGTTGGGCTACACCTTC; cdr3_aa: CATSGTMLGYTF
j_call: TRBJ2-3; v_call: TRBV5-1; d_call: .; clone_size: .; cdr3_nt: TGCGCCAGCAGCTTGATGGCAGGGACAGATACGCAGTATTTT; cdr3_aa: CASSLMAGTDTQYF
j_call: TRBJ2-7; v_call: TRBV7-8; d_call: .; clone_size: .; cdr3_nt: TGTGCCAGCAGCTTTGGGGACCACCAATCTTACGAGCAGTACTTC; cdr3_aa: CASSFGDHQSYEQYF
j_call: TRBJ2-6; v_call: TRBV5-4; d_call: .; clone_size: .; cdr3_nt: TGTGCCAGCAGTCCGGGGCTAGGGGCCTCTGGGGCCAACGTCCTGACTTTC; cdr3_aa: CASSPGLGASGANVLTF
j_call: TRBJ2-5; v_call: TRBV29-1; d_call: .; clone_size: .; cdr3_nt: TGCAGCGCTCGCCAAGGGCAAGAGACCCAGTACTTC; cdr3_aa: CSARQGQETQYF
j_call: TRBJ1-2; v_call: TRBV19; d_call: .; clone_size: once; cdr3_nt: TGTGCCAGTAGTATATTGACCACACAGGATACTGATGGCTACACCTTC; cdr3_aa: CASSILTTQDTDGYTF
j_call: TRBJ1-4; v_call: TRBV28; d_call: TRBD1; clone_size: once; cdr3_nt: TGTGCCAGCAGTTTATGGGAGGGGACAGGGCTCGGAAAACTGTTTTTT; cdr3_aa: CASSLWEGTGLGKLFF
j_call: TRBJ1-4; v_call: TRBV4-3; d_call: TRBD1; clone_size: .; cdr3_nt: TGCGCCAGCAGCCAAGATCCCCGGACAGGGGGCGAAAATGAAAAACTGTTTTTT; cdr3_aa: CASSQDPRTGGENEKLFF
j_call: TRBJ2-2; v_call: TRBV9; d_call: .; clone_size: .; cdr3_nt: TGTGCCAGCAGCGTAGCCCTTACTAACACCGGGGAGCTGTTTTTT; cdr3_aa: CASSVALTNTGELFF
j_call: TRBJ1-1; v_call: TRBV5-1; d_call: TRBD1; clone_size: .; cdr3_nt: TGCGCCAGCAGCTTGGACAGGGGGAACACTGAAGCTTTCTTT; cdr3_aa: CASSLDRGNTEAFF
j_call: TRBJ2-7; v_call: TRBV7-2; d_call: TRBD2; clone_size: .; cdr3_nt: TGTGCCAGCAGCTTAGCGCTTTCGGGGGAGGGTATATACGAGCAGTACTTC; cdr3_aa: CASSLALSGEGIYEQYF
j_call: TRBJ2-7; v_call: TRBV6-6; d_call: .; clone_size: .; cdr3_nt: TGTGCCAGCAGTTGGGGGGAGCGCGAGCAGTACTTC; cdr3_aa: CASSWGEREQYF
j_call: TRBJ2-3; v_call: TRBV13; d_call: .; clone_size: .; cdr3_nt: TGTGCCAGCAGCTTATCCCCCCTGGAAGATACGCAGTATTTT; cdr3_aa: CASSLSPLEDTQYF
j_call: TRBJ1-5; v_call: TRBV29-1; d_call: TRBD1; clone_size: .; cdr3_nt: TGCAGCGTTGCAGGGGGCGAAGAGAGTCATCAGCCCCAGCATTTT; cdr3_aa: CSVAGGEESHQPQHF
j_call: TRBJ2-7; v_call: TRBV7-8; d_call: TRBD2; clone_size: .; cdr3_nt: TGTGCCAGCAGCTTAGTCCTAGCGGGAGGGCCCGACGAGCAGTACTTC; cdr3_aa: CASSLVLAGGPDEQYF
j_call: TRBJ2-7; v_call: TRBV7-9; d_call: TRBD2; clone_size: .; cdr3_nt: TGTGCCAGCAGCTTACCGCAAGCGGGAGCCTACGAGCAGTACTTC; cdr3_aa: CASSLPQAGAYEQYF
j_call: TRBJ2-7; v_call: TRBV7-2; d_call: .; clone_size: .; cdr3_nt: TGTGCCAGCAGCCCCGCCGGACTATCCCTAAGGGAGCAGTACTTC; cdr3_aa: CASSPAGLSLREQYF